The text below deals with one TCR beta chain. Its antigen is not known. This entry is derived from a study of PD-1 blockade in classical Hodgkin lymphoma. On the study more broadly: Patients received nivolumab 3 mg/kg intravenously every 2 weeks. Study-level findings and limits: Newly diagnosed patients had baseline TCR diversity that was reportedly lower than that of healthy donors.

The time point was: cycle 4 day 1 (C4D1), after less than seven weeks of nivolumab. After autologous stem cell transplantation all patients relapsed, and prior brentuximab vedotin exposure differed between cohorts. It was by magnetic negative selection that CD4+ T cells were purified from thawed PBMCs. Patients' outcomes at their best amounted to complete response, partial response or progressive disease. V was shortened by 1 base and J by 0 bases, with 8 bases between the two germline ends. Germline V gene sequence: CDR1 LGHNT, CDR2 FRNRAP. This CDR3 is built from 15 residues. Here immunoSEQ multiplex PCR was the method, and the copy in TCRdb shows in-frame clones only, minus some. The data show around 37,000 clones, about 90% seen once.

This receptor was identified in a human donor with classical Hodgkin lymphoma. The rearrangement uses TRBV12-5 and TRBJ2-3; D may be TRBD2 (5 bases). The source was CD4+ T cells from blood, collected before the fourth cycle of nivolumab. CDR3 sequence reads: CASGLDGLSTDTQYF. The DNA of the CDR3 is TGTGCTAGTGGTTTGGATGGACTGAGCACAGATACGCAGTATTTT.